The 31 T cell receptor beta chains below were found in one sample sequenced in a study of CD4+ T cells in melanoma. The protocol was immunoSEQ multiplex PCR, while the TCRdb copy is restricted to in-frame clones and leaves out a portion. Found here are more than 12,000 clones, approximately 80% of them singletons; the top ten hold about 5.8%. Sequencing used cells from a culture (not recorded whether cultured in vitro). All receptors derive from a human donor with melanoma.

For the CDR3, the DNA is TGCAGCGTTAAACCCCCCCTACCTACAGGGGCCCCCCTGAGCAATCAGCCCCAGCATTTT. This encodes CSVKPPLPTGAPLSNQPQHF. The chain recombines TRBV29-1 with TRBJ1-5; 7 bases are a match to TRBD1. The ends lost 5 bases at V and 1 base at J; junction bases unmatched: 23. Per the germline V gene, CDR1 is SQVTM and CDR2 is ANQGSEA. This CDR3 is built from 20 residues.

The J gene is TRBJ2-5, the V gene TRBV5-1; 12 bases fit TRBD2. Germline lookup yields CDR1 SGHRS and CDR2 YFSETQ. V lost 1 base to trimming and J lost 2 bases; unmatched junction nucleotides: 3. There are 16 residues in the CDR3. The CDR3: CASSLLAGGQQETQYF. DNA of the CDR3: TGCGCCAGCAGCTTGCTAGCGGGGGGGCAACAAGAGACCCAGTACTTC.

The rearrangement joins TRBV7-6 to TRBJ1-3; D call uncertain. Germline CDR1 reads SGHVS; CDR2 reads FNYEAQ. The V end was cut by 0 bases, the J end by 1 base, with 1 base between. CDR3 length equals 13 residues. DNA for the CDR3: TGTGCCAGCAGCTTAGCATCTGGAAACACCATATATTTT. This codes for CASSLASGNTIYF.

This chain connects TRBV6-5 to TRBJ1-6, with 7 bases that match TRBD1. The trim removed 2 bases at V and 6 bases at J, leaving 1 base unmatched. This CDR3 spans 14 amino acids. CDR1 is MNHEY and CDR2 is SVGAGI in the germline V gene. The CDR3 here is CASSYGQANSPLHF. Written as DNA, the CDR3 is TGTGCCAGCAGTTACGGACAGGCTAATTCACCCCTCCACTTT.

The chain carries TRBV7-8 and TRBJ1-5; maybe TRBD1 (6 bases). The germline V gene encodes CDR1 SGHVS and CDR2 FQNEAQ. The germline V and J ends were trimmed by 1 base and 2 bases, with 12 bases remaining between them. The CDR3 has 16 amino acids. The CDR3 loop is CASSLGGGTRNQPQHF. The CDR3 DNA is TGTGCCAGCAGCTTAGGCGGTGGGACACGCAATCAGCCCCAGCATTTT.

The chain joins TRBV9 to TRBJ2-2; D may be TRBD1 (6 bases). CDR1 SGDLS and CDR2 YYNGEE come from the germline V gene. The length of the CDR3 is 16 residues. Trimming took off 0 bases at V and 4 bases at J, with 13 bases between the two ends. This CDR3 reads CASSVDGRGGTGELFF. The CDR3 nucleotides are TGTGCCAGCAGCGTAGATGGCCGAGGGGGCACCGGGGAGCTGTTTTTT.

The V gene is TRBV5-4, the J gene TRBJ2-3; 7 nucleotides align to TRBD2. The CDR3 is 15 amino acids. Per the germline V gene, CDR1 is SGHNT and CDR2 is YYREEE (reference sequence). With 2 bases clipped from V and 4 bases from J, the junction kept 7 bases outside the gene matches. In DNA form, the CDR3 reads TGTGCCAGCAGCTTCCCTAGCGGAGATGCAGATACGCAGTATTTT. Residues: CASSFPSGDADTQYF.

The chain employs TRBV27 and TRBJ1-1; no clear D. Trimming stripped 7 bases from V and 0 bases from J, with 18 bases between. CDR3 length equals 16 residues. The germline V gene has CDR1 MNHEY and CDR2 SMNVEV (reference sequence). CDR3 amino acids: CASTERKGRVNTEAFF. The CDR3 DNA reads TGTGCCAGCACGGAAAGGAAGGGTCGAGTGAACACTGAAGCTTTCTTT.

The chain is built from TRBV2 and TRBJ2-5; D is perhaps TRBD1 or TRBD2 (5 bases each). CDR1 and CDR2 from the germline V gene are SNHLY and FYNNEI. The CDR3 loop spans 14 amino acids. Trimming removed 4 bases at V and 7 bases at J, with 16 bases between. CDR3 nucleotide sequence: TGTGCCAGCAGTGTAAGGACCCTGAGGGGGACCCAGTACTTC. This sequence encodes CASSVRTLRGTQYF.

The chain recombines TRBV28 with TRBJ1-1; possibly TRBD1 for D (5 bases). The germline CDR1 and CDR2 sequences are MDHEN and SYDVKM. The V end lost 6 bases, the J end lost 7 bases, and 12 bases lay between the germline ends. The CDR3 is 12 residues long. The CDR3 DNA follows: TGTGCCAGCAGAACAGGAGCCGGTGAAGCTTTCTTT. It yields the protein CASRTGAGEAFF.

This clone appeared a single time. This chain connects TRBV30 to TRBJ2-5, with D perhaps TRBD1 (5 bases). The length of the CDR3 is 14 residues. Germline V gives CDR1 GTSNPN, CDR2 SVGIG (reference sequence). V was shortened by 5 bases and J by 6 bases, with 19 bases between the two germline ends. The CDR3 DNA reads as TGTGCCTGGGGGTCGCGGCTAGGGGTCCAGACCCAGTACTTC. Translating it yields CAWGSRLGVQTQYF.

J is TRBJ2-3 and V is TRBV6-5; 11 nucleotides align to TRBD2. CDR1 and CDR2 (germline): MNHEY, SVGAGI. The trim removed 7 bases at V and 6 bases at J, leaving 9 bases unmatched. CDR3 length: 15 residues. CDR3 bases: TGTGCCAGCACCCATACTAGCGGGGGAATGGATACGCAGTATTTT. This encodes CASTHTSGGMDTQYF.

A word on this clone: Other DNA sequences in the same sample also yield this CDR3. The chain recombines TRBV7-6 with TRBJ2-5; TRBD2 matches 11 bases. The J segment lost 5 bases and the V segment lost 5 bases, leaving 7 bases of the junction unmatched. The length of the CDR3 is 15 residues. CDR1 and CDR2 (germline): SGHVS, FNYEAQ. The CDR3 sequence: CASSPLTSGVETQYF. Here the CDR3 DNA reads TGTGCCAGCAGCCCCCTGACTAGCGGGGTGGAGACCCAGTACTTC.

The CDR3 loop reads CASRDTSSGNTIYF. In nucleotides, the CDR3 is TGTGCCAGCCGGGACACAAGCTCTGGAAACACCATATATTTT. The chain joins TRBV19 to TRBJ1-3; TRBD1 might be the D (6 bases). V lost 9 bases to trimming and J lost 0 bases, with 12 bases between them. Germline V lookup: CDR1 LNHDA, CDR2 SQIVND (reference sequence). This CDR3 is 14 amino acids long.

In this sample, this clone turned up once. The chain employs TRBV2 and TRBJ1-2; no clear D gene. V gave up 1 base and J gave up 5 bases, with 11 bases separating them. Germline values: CDR1 SNHLY, CDR2 FYNNEI. The CDR3 has 14 amino acids. This chain's CDR3 is CASSEGSVGYGYTF. DNA for the CDR3: TGTGCCAGCAGTGAAGGGTCGGTAGGATATGGCTACACCTTC.

V and J are TRBV18 and TRBJ2-7; D is uncertain. Trimming took 2 bases from V and 2 from J, leaving 10 bases between them. Germline V lookup: CDR1 KGHSH, CDR2 LQKENI. The CDR3 contains 14 residues. As DNA, the CDR3 is TGTGCCAGCTCACCAAGGACGGAGACCTACGAGCAGTACTTC. Translating it yields CASSPRTETYEQYF.

This clone appeared a single time. This chain joins TRBV13 and TRBJ2-1, with D possibly matching TRBD2 (5 bases). The V gene's germline CDR1 is PRHDT and CDR2 FYEKMQ (reference sequence). The CDR3 covers 16 residues. Deletions cut 5 bases from V and 6 bases from J, with 20 bases between. The CDR3 DNA reads TGTGCCAGCAGCGGACTGCGGGCCCCTGGGGTCAATGAGCAGTTCTTC. Protein: CASSGLRAPGVNEQFF.

The chain has TRBV5-1 and TRBJ2-7; 9 positions match TRBD2. Trimming removed 10 bases from V and 1 base from J; junction bases left unmatched: 12. Per the germline V gene, CDR1 is SGHRS and CDR2 is YFSETQ. This CDR3 spans 15 amino acids. CDR3 loop: CASAGGQPKSYEQYF. In DNA form, the CDR3 reads TGCGCCTCAGCGGGGGGCCAGCCTAAATCCTACGAGCAGTACTTC.

The chain combines TRBV7-2 with TRBJ2-2; 7 nucleotides agree with TRBD2. Germline V gives CDR1 SGHTA, CDR2 FQGNSA. The length of the CDR3 is 15 residues. Trimming removed 3 bases from V and 5 bases from J; junction bases left unmatched: 6. The CDR3 bases are TGTGCCAGCAGCTTTGGCGGGGGAAGGACCGGGGAGCTGTTTTTT. As protein: CASSFGGGRTGELFF. Drawing the rest from reference TRBV7-2 and TRBJ2-2, the complete variable domain is GAGVSQSPSNKVTEKGKDVELRCDPISGHTALYWYRQSLGQGLEFLIYFQGNSAPDKSGLPSDRFSAERTGGSVSTLTIQRTQQEDSAVYLCASSFGGGRTGELFFGEGSRLTVL.

V usage is TRBV6-1 and J usage is TRBJ2-3, with TRBD2 as a possible D gene (5 bases). This CDR3 contains 16 residues. V was trimmed by 1 base and J by 1 base, leaving 12 bases between them. The germline V gene has CDR1 MNHNS and CDR2 SASEGT. The CDR3 DNA is TGTGCCAGCAGTGAAGGCGGGTCGCTGGGCACAGATACGCAGTATTTT. Protein product: CASSEGGSLGTDTQYF.

V gene TRBV5-1 combines with J gene TRBJ1-2, with TRBD1 matching over 7 bases. The trim removed 7 bases at V and 2 bases at J, leaving 8 bases unmatched. This CDR3 comprises 14 residues. Looked up from germline, CDR1 is SGHRS and CDR2 is YFSETQ. The CDR3 sequence is CASGPDRPNYGYTF. The CDR3 region has the DNA TGCGCCAGCGGGCCGGACAGGCCCAACTATGGCTACACCTTC. Full variable domain (outside the CDR3, taken from reference TRBV5-1 and TRBJ1-2): KAGVTQTPRYLIKTRGQQVTLSCSPISGHRSVSWYQQTPGQGLQFLFEYFSETQRNKGNFPGRFSGRQFSNSRSEMNVSTLELGDSALYLCASGPDRPNYGYTFGSGTRLTVV.

The V call is TRBV9, the J call TRBJ1-4; D might be TRBD1 (6 bases). V lost 3 bases and J lost 14, with 26 bases in between. Looked up from germline, CDR1 is SGDLS and CDR2 is YYNGEE. The CDR3 contains 16 residues. The CDR3 nucleotides read TGTGCCAGCAGCGCGGGGGGGACAAAGGTTCGATCGGGGCTGTTTTTT. Translation: CASSAGGTKVRSGLFF.

This clone appeared a few times. The rearrangement uses TRBV4-1 and TRBJ2-3; the D is unclear. Looked up from germline, CDR1 is MGHRA and CDR2 is YSYEKL. The CDR3 consists of 14 residues. V lost 0 bases and J 6 bases, leaving 10 bases between the germline ends. CDR3 nucleotide sequence: TGCGCCAGCAGCCAAGAGGCAGAATTCGATACGCAGTATTTT. Amino acids: CASSQEAEFDTQYF.

This clone has only one observation. The chain is built from TRBV5-5 and TRBJ1-5; D remains unclear. The V and J ends lost 4 bases and 7 bases respectively, with 15 bases between them. CDR3 length: 14 residues. The germline CDR1 and CDR2 sequences are SGHKS and YYEKEE (reference sequence). CDR3 sequence (DNA): TGTGCCAGCAGCCTCAAGGAGTCGGGGCAGCCCCAGCATTTT. Its translation is CASSLKESGQPQHF.

This chain links TRBV2 with TRBJ2-2, with TRBD1 identical over 10 bases. Germline CDR1 reads SNHLY; CDR2 reads FYNNEI. CDR3 length: 14 residues. Trimming took 8 bases from V and 2 from J; bases not matched to a gene: 2. The CDR3 DNA reads as TGTGCCAGCCGGACAGGGGGTAACACCGGGGAGCTGTTTTTT. Translated, it gives CASRTGGNTGELFF. The variable domain in full, with the rest retrieved from reference TRBV2 and TRBJ2-2, is EPEVTQTPSHQVTQMGQEVILRCVPISNHLYFYWYRQILGQKVEFLVSFYNNEISEKSEIFDDQFSVERPDGSNFTLKIRSTKLEDSAMYFCASRTGGNTGELFFGEGSRLTVL.

The rearrangement uses TRBV10-3 and TRBJ2-2, with no clear D. The V end lost 3 bases, the J end lost 1 base, and 12 bases lay between the germline ends. CDR3 size: 16 residues. Germline V gene lookup returns CDR1 ENHRY and CDR2 SYGVKD. In DNA form, the CDR3 reads TGTGCCATCAGTGATGGACCGGTGATGAACACCGGGGAGCTGTTTTTT. Translation gives CAISDGPVMNTGELFF.

The chain recombines TRBV6-6 with TRBJ1-2, with D unclear. The CDR3 contains 13 residues. V dropped 0 bases and J dropped 3 bases, with 5 bases sitting between them. Germline V gene lookup returns CDR1 MNHNY and CDR2 SVGAGI (reference sequence). The CDR3 reads CASSYSADYGYTF. DNA of the CDR3: TGTGCCAGCAGTTACTCGGCAGACTATGGCTACACCTTC.

This chain joins TRBV5-1 and TRBJ2-1; D is ambiguous. This CDR3 region has 13 residues. V lost 4 bases to trimming and J lost 9 bases, with 14 bases between them. The germline V gene encodes CDR1 SGHRS and CDR2 YFSETQ. The CDR3 sequence: CASSRNLESEQFF. CDR3 nucleotides: TGCGCCAGCAGCCGCAACCTCGAGAGTGAGCAGTTCTTC. Variable domain in full (rest from reference TRBV5-1 and TRBJ2-1): KAGVTQTPRYLIKTRGQQVTLSCSPISGHRSVSWYQQTPGQGLQFLFEYFSETQRNKGNFPGRFSGRQFSNSRSEMNVSTLELGDSALYLCASSRNLESEQFFGPGTRLTVL.

CDR3 loop: CASSLRTVVSGANVLTF. The CDR3 bases are TGCGCCAGCAGCTTGCGAACAGTAGTCTCTGGGGCCAACGTCCTGACTTTC. This sequence joins TRBV5-1 and TRBJ2-6; D remains unclear. The CDR3 sequence is 17 residues long. V was trimmed by 1 base and J by 0 bases, leaving 11 bases between them. Germline V gene lookup returns CDR1 SGHRS and CDR2 YFSETQ.

The chain is built from TRBV6-1 and TRBJ1-2, with a possible D match to TRBD1 (6 bases). The CDR3 totals 13 residues. V lost 2 bases, J lost 7 bases, and 11 bases lay in between. CDR1 is MNHNS and CDR2 is SASEGT in the germline V gene. The CDR3 nucleotides are TGTGCCAGCAGTGAATCTGACAGGCGTGGCTACACCTTC. Translated, it gives CASSESDRRGYTF.

The count of this clone is one. V is TRBV6-1 and J is TRBJ2-7; D not certain. Germline CDR1 is MNHNS and CDR2 is SASEGT. The CDR3 extends over 15 amino acids. V lost 1 base and J lost 2, with 12 bases in between. The chain's CDR3 is CASSEEPADAYEQYF. In DNA form, the CDR3 reads TGTGCCAGCAGTGAAGAACCAGCAGACGCCTACGAGCAGTACTTC.